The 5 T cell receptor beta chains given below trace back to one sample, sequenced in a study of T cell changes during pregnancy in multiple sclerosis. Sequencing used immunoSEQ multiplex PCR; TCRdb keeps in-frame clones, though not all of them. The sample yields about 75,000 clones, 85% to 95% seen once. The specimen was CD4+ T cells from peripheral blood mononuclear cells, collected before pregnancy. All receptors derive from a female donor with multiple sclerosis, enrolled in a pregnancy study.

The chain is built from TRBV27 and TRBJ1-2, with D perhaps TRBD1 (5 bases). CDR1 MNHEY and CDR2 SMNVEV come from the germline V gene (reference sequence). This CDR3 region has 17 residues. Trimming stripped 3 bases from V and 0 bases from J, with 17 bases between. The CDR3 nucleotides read TGTGCCAGCAGTTTTGCGGGGGGAGGCCGCCCTAACTATGGCTACACCTTC. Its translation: CASSFAGGGRPNYGYTF.

The CDR3 sequence: CSVARQGAKTQYF. The CDR3 region has the DNA TGCAGCGTTGCCCGACAGGGGGCGAAGACCCAGTACTTC. This rearrangement joins TRBV29-1 to TRBJ2-5, with 10 bases fitting TRBD1. Germline CDR1 reads SQVTM; CDR2 reads ANQGSEA. V trimming: 4 bases; J trimming: 6 bases; junction bases outside the gene matches: 5. This CDR3 region has 13 residues.

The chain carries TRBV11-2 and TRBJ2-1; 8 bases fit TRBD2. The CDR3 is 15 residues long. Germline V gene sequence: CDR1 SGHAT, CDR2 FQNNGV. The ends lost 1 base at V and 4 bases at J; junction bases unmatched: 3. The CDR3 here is CASSLGAGAYNEQFF. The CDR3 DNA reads TGTGCCAGCAGCTTAGGAGCGGGGGCGTACAATGAGCAGTTCTTC.

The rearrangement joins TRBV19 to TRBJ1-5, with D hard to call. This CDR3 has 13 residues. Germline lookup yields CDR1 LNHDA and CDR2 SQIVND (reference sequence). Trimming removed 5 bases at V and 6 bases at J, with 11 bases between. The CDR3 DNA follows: TGTGCCAGTAGTCTAAACCACCCTCAGCCCCAGCATTTT. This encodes CASSLNHPQPQHF.

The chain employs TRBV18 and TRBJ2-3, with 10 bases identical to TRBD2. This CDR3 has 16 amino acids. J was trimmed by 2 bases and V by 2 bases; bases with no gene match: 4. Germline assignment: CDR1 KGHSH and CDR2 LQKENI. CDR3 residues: CASSPLLAGNTDTQYF. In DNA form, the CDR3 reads TGTGCCAGCTCACCATTACTAGCGGGAAACACAGATACGCAGTATTTT.